This T cell receptor (beta chain) came from a study of T cell responses to AZD1222 COVID-19 vaccine. The V end was cut by 3 bases, the J end by 0 bases, with 15 bases between. Germline V gene lookup returns CDR1 SGHNT and CDR2 YYREEE (reference sequence). This CDR3 spans 16 amino acids. The method was immunoSEQ multiplex PCR; TCRdb's version includes in-frame clones alone and lacks a portion of them. The sample holds some 100,000 clones, approximately 90% seen once. The TCR originated in an adult in good health. The V gene is TRBV5-4, the J gene TRBJ1-1; weak D call: TRBD1 (5 bases). Material: peripheral blood, obtained on day 0 of AZD1222 vaccination. Here the CDR3 reads CASSSLAPGMNTEAFF. The CDR3 DNA reads TGTGCCAGCAGCTCGCTCGCTCCAGGGATGAACACTGAAGCTTTCTTT.